A selection of T cell receptor beta chains follows, all from one sample in a study of CD8+ T cells in alopecia areata. Sequencing was performed with immunoSEQ multiplex PCR; in TCRdb, only in-frame clones are kept and a portion is missing. The sample shows about 140,000 clones, around 57% of them seen only once. Sequenced sample: CD4+ T cells sorted from blood. Every receptor here comes from a human donor in good health. CDR3s include the opening cysteine and the closing phenylalanine or tryptophan. The D gene is left open where the match is weak. A row's size may be missing; if present it is once, few, many or a size class.

size,D,V,J,CDR3,DNA
.,TRBD1,TRBV6-5,TRBJ2-1,CASGDRRRHEQFF,TGTGCCAGTGGGGACAGGCGTCGCCATGAGCAGTTCTTC
.,TRBD1,TRBV4-2,TRBJ2-5,CASSLWTGETQYF,TGTGCCAGCAGCCTCTGGACAGGAGAGACCCAGTACTTC
.,.,TRBV6-6,TRBJ2-7,CASSRNGGEQYF,TGTGCCAGCAGCAGGAATGGAGGCGAGCAGTACTTC
.,TRBD1,TRBV28,TRBJ1-1,CASSSPGQKAFF,TGTGCCAGCAGTTCTCCGGGACAGAAAGCTTTCTTT
.,.,TRBV27,TRBJ2-1,CASSLRTFYNEQFF,TGTGCCAGCAGTTTAAGGACCTTCTACAATGAGCAGTTCTTC
.,.,TRBV5-1,TRBJ2-6,CASSFVGAQGANVLTF,TGCGCCAGCAGCTTTGTAGGGGCGCAAGGGGCCAACGTCCTGACTTTC
.,TRBD1,TRBV15,TRBJ1-2,CATSRDMGQGGYTF,TGTGCCACCAGCAGAGATATGGGACAGGGGGGCTACACCTTC
.,.,TRBV29-1,TRBJ2-7,CSVEGASEQYF,TGCAGCGTTGAAGGGGCGTCCGAGCAGTACTTC
.,.,TRBV29-1,TRBJ1-2,CSVAQAGYTF,TGCAGCGTGGCGCAGGCTGGCTACACCTTC
.,TRBD2,TRBV19,TRBJ2-5,CASSLGLAGVGETQYF,TGTGCCAGTAGTTTGGGACTAGCGGGAGTGGGAGAGACCCAGTACTTC
few,TRBD2,TRBV6-5,TRBJ2-7,CASWGRGGLANEQYF,TGTGCCAGCTGGGGGAGGGGAGGGCTCGCGAACGAGCAGTACTTC
few,.,TRBV7-9,TRBJ2-4,CASSGESGFGYF,TGTGCCAGCAGCGGAGAATCCGGGTTCGGGTACTTC
once,.,TRBV7-9,TRBJ1-5,CASSLGLSRDGAQHF,TGTGCCAGCAGCTTGGGTCTTAGCAGGGACGGGGCCCAGCATTTT
.,.,TRBV5-6,TRBJ1-2,CASSLWNGYTF,TGTGCCAGCAGCTTGTGGAATGGCTACACCTTC
.,.,TRBV11-2,TRBJ2-2,CVSSSLGGRTGELFF,TGTGTCAGCAGCAGCTTAGGCGGACGCACCGGGGAGCTGTTTTTT
.,.,TRBV5-1,TRBJ1-2,CASSQQVGDGYTF,TGCGCCAGCAGCCAACAGGTCGGGGATGGCTACACCTTC
.,.,TRBV6-5,TRBJ2-1,CASSYSSPPRSNEQFF,TGTGCCAGCAGTTACAGTTCCCCGCCGAGGAGCAATGAGCAGTTCTTC
.,.,TRBV29-1,TRBJ2-7,CSIGHMGAGHEQYF,TGCAGCATAGGCCATATGGGTGCAGGTCACGAGCAGTACTTC
few,TRBD1,TRBV5-1,TRBJ1-2,CASSFTSGTGVVSSPYTF,TGCGCCAGCAGCTTTACCTCCGGCACAGGGGTCGTAAGCTCACCCTACACCTTC
.,TRBD2,TRBV29-1,TRBJ2-1,CSVTAGALYNEQFF,TGCAGCGTGACAGCGGGAGCGCTTTACAATGAGCAGTTCTTC
.,.,TRBV29-1,TRBJ1-1,CSVAGRLSNTEAFF,TGCAGCGTTGCGGGACGCCTATCGAACACTGAAGCTTTCTTT
.,.,TRBV27,TRBJ1-5,CASSLLRDQPQHF,TGTGCCAGCAGTCTTCTGCGGGATCAGCCCCAGCATTTT
few,.,TRBV2,TRBJ2-7,CASSEGRAYRISYF,TGTGCCAGCAGTGAGGGCAGGGCTTACCGTATTTCGTACTTC
.,.,TRBV6-5,TRBJ1-2,CASSLEAEDYGYTF,TGTGCCAGCAGTCTGGAGGCAGAAGACTATGGCTACACCTTC
.,TRBD1,TRBV29-1,TRBJ1-1,CSVTRDSLGAFF,TGCAGCGTTACCCGGGACAGTCTAGGGGCTTTCTTT
.,.,TRBV29-1,TRBJ1-1,CSVSYRGDTEAFF,TGCAGCGTTTCATATCGGGGAGACACTGAAGCTTTCTTT
.,TRBD2,TRBV29-1,TRBJ2-5,CSVRSGGETQYF,TGCAGCGTAAGGTCGGGAGGAGAGACCCAGTACTTC
.,.,TRBV30,TRBJ1-4,CAWSKRVGEKLFF,TGTGCCTGGAGTAAAAGGGTCGGGGAAAAACTGTTTTTT
.,TRBD1,TRBV29-1,TRBJ2-1,CSIGTAPYNEQFF,TGCAGCATTGGGACAGCACCTTACAATGAGCAGTTCTTC
.,TRBD1,TRBV30,TRBJ2-7,CAWKGQGSGYEQYF,TGTGCCTGGAAGGGACAGGGAAGCGGCTACGAGCAGTACTTC
.,.,TRBV18,TRBJ1-5,CASSPVGFGNQPQHF,TGTGCCAGCTCACCAGTGGGTTTCGGCAATCAGCCCCAGCATTTT
.,TRBD1,TRBV29-1,TRBJ2-1,CSVEWTGGFNEQFF,TGCAGCGTTGAATGGACAGGGGGCTTCAATGAGCAGTTCTTC
.,.,TRBV7-2,TRBJ1-1,CASSLSGRRNTEAFF,TGTGCCAGCAGCTTATCAGGGAGGCGGAACACTGAAGCTTTCTTT
once,.,TRBV7-8,TRBJ2-5,CASSLVVIGRGRKGTQYF,TGTGCCAGCAGCTTAGTTGTCATCGGTAGGGGCCGGAAGGGGACCCAGTACTTC
.,TRBD2,TRBV29-1,TRBJ2-3,CSVGTSGRAWSDTQYF,TGCAGCGTTGGGACTAGCGGGAGGGCGTGGTCAGATACGCAGTATTTT
.,.,TRBV9,TRBJ2-3,CASSVEGLDTQYF,TGTGCCAGCAGCGTAGAAGGTTTAGATACGCAGTATTTT
.,TRBD2,TRBV29-1,TRBJ2-5,CSAGTSFQETQYF,TGCAGCGCCGGGACTAGCTTCCAAGAGACCCAGTACTTC
few,.,TRBV28,TRBJ1-5,CASRAVQPQHF,TGTGCCAGCAGGGCTGTGCAGCCCCAGCATTTT
few,.,TRBV27,TRBJ2-3,CASRARPGQNTDTQYF,TGTGCCAGCAGAGCCAGACCGGGACAAAACACAGATACGCAGTATTTT
once,.,TRBV7-2,TRBJ2-6,CASSLVGSGANVLTF,TGTGCCAGCAGCTTGGTAGGCTCTGGGGCCAACGTCCTGACTTTC
.,.,TRBV30,TRBJ2-1,CAWSDRVEQFF,TGTGCCTGGAGTGACAGGGTTGAGCAGTTCTTC
.,TRBD1,TRBV11-2,TRBJ2-7,CASSLQLGTGGEQYF,TGTGCCAGCAGCTTGCAACTAGGGACAGGGGGCGAGCAGTACTTC
.,.,TRBV6-5,TRBJ1-2,CATADRTLYGYTF,TGTGCCACCGCTGACAGAACCCTTTATGGCTACACCTTC
few,.,TRBV7-2,TRBJ2-1,CASSLGRPSSYNEQFF,TGTGCCAGCAGCTTAGGGCGGCCAAGCTCCTACAATGAGCAGTTCTTC
.,.,TRBV27,TRBJ1-4,CASSPSPAVGHKKLFF,TGTGCCAGCAGTCCCTCCCCGGCGGTGGGGCATAAAAAACTGTTTTTT
few,.,TRBV5-6,TRBJ2-3,CASSLVSQGRMYF,TGTGCCAGCAGCCTTGTTAGCCAGGGAAGGATGTATTTT
few,.,TRBV29-1,TRBJ2-7,CSVGLNRRHDEQYF,TGCAGCGTTGGCCTAAACAGGAGGCACGACGAGCAGTACTTC
few,.,TRBV19,TRBJ2-7,CASKGTGQVREQYF,TGTGCCAGTAAGGGAACTGGGCAGGTCCGCGAGCAGTACTTC
few,TRBD1,TRBV23-1,TRBJ2-2,CALTDREVTGELFF,TGCGCCCTAACGGACAGGGAAGTGACCGGGGAGCTGTTTTTT
many,TRBD1,TRBV28,TRBJ1-2,CALQEQGNYGYTF,TGTGCCCTACAAGAACAGGGGAACTATGGCTACACCTTC
.,TRBD1,TRBV6-6,TRBJ2-2,CASRDRTSAGELFF,TGTGCCAGTCGGGACAGGACGTCGGCCGGGGAGCTGTTTTTT
.,TRBD1,TRBV5-1,TRBJ2-2,CASSLKTGGLGPNTGELFF,TGCGCCAGCAGCTTGAAGACAGGGGGCCTTGGGCCCAACACCGGGGAGCTGTTTTTT
few,.,TRBV29-1,TRBJ2-7,CSVRDNLYEQYF,TGCAGCGTACGGGACAACCTATACGAGCAGTACTTC
.,TRBD1,TRBV29-1,TRBJ1-1,CSGQTGLAEAFF,TGCAGCGGACAGACAGGGCTGGCGGAAGCTTTCTTT
.,.,TRBV5-1,TRBJ2-7,CASSLEGLALGDYEQYF,TGCGCCAGCAGCTTGGAGGGGCTCGCACTGGGGGACTACGAGCAGTACTTC
.,.,TRBV30,TRBJ2-1,CAWSPDIIRNEQFF,TGTGCCTGGAGTCCGGATATTATTCGGAATGAGCAGTTCTTC